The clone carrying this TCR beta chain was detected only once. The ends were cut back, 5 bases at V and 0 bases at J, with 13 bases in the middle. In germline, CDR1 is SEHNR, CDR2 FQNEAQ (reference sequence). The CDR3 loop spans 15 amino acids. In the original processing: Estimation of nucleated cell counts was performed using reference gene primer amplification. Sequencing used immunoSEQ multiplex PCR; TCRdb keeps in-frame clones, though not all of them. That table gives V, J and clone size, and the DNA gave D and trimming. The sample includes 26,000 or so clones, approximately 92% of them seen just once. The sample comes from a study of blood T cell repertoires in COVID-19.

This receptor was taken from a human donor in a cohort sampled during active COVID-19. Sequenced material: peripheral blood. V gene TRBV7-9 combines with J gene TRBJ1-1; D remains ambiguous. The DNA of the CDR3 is TGTGCCAGCAGCCCAAAACGGAGGGTGAACACTGAAGCTTTCTTT. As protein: CASSPKRRVNTEAFF.